This TCR beta chain came from a study of blood T cells in healthy people across ages. The germline V gene encodes CDR1 LGHNA and CDR2 YSLEER. CDR3 length: 14 residues. Trimming cost V 0 bases and J 4 bases; bases outside gene matches: 2. For the second PCR, which ran for about 6 to 11 cycles, a sample-barcoded 5' primer and a J-beta primer mix were used. A template-switch adaptor that had 12 random nucleotides put a tag on each cDNA molecule. Each CDR3 protein gets one entry after TCRdb re-called the 5' RACE reads with MiXCR. In the table there are roughly 1.4 million distinct CDR3 sequences, 59% of which are singletons.

Material for sequencing was blood. The sequence derives from a man aged 18 to 29 in good health. The chain employs TRBV4-3 and TRBJ2-5; 7 positions agree with TRBD2. The CDR3 nucleotides are TGCGCCAGCAGCCAAGACAGGGAGGGAGAGACCCAGTACTTC. It specifies CASSQDREGETQYF.